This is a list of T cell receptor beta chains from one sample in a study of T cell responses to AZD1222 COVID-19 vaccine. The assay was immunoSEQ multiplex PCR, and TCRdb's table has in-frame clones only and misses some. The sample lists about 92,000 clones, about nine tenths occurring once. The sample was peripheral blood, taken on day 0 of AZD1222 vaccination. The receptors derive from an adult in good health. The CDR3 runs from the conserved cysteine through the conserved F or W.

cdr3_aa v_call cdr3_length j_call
CATSRDWEGVGQPQHF TRBV15 16 TRBJ1-5
CASRKLLARTGGIYGYTF TRBV28 18 TRBJ1-2
CASSLHNYEQYF TRBV7-9 12 TRBJ2-7
CASSIMANPDTEAFF TRBV19 15 TRBJ1-1
CASSSDRGNSPLHF TRBV19 14 TRBJ1-6
CASSPRLAGSTDTQYF TRBV3-1/TRBV3-2 16 TRBJ2-3
CASSLVRGRTGELFF TRBV5-1 15 TRBJ2-2
CSVERSFQETQYF TRBV29-1 13 TRBJ2-5
CASSQGQSPMNTEAFF TRBV3-1/TRBV3-2 16 TRBJ1-1
CASKQAGEKLFF TRBV2 12 TRBJ1-4
CASSYWDRGGSPLHF TRBV6-5 15 TRBJ1-6
CASSQASASTRETQYF TRBV3-1/TRBV3-2 16 TRBJ2-5
CASASVALNYGYTF TRBV5-6 14 TRBJ1-2
CASSEGYNEQFF TRBV6-1 12 TRBJ2-1
CASRPKDSSHQPQHF TRBV19 15 TRBJ1-5
CASSLSGTGYPEAFF TRBV27 15 TRBJ1-1
CASRFSLYNEQFF TRBV6-5 13 TRBJ2-1
CASFSSAYTDTQYF TRBV5-4 14 TRBJ2-3
CASSLTIGNTIYF TRBV27 13 TRBJ1-3
CASSSTRGAIGYTF TRBV19 14 TRBJ1-2
CASSLGLNYGYTF TRBV27 13 TRBJ1-2
CASSLGLVNEQFF TRBV5-1 13 TRBJ2-1
CASGLPEGVGYTF TRBV12-5 13 TRBJ1-2
CASNVDGQSADEQYF TRBV2 15 TRBJ2-7
CASKPSGTGVLAYNEQFF TRBV27 18 TRBJ2-1
CASSESRVETQYF TRBV10-2 13 TRBJ2-5
CASSYMQGASTDTQYF TRBV6-2/TRBV6-3 16 TRBJ2-3
CASSYHYEQYF TRBV6-6 11 TRBJ2-7
CASSPRTVTQYF TRBV6-2/TRBV6-3 12 TRBJ2-3
CASSNPTYEQYF TRBV19 12 TRBJ2-7
CASSLGSTGELFF TRBV5-1 13 TRBJ2-2
CAWSVTSDSEAFF TRBV30 13 TRBJ1-1
CASSYLPGAGGAEAFF TRBV6-5 16 TRBJ1-1
CASVTTVGEKLFF TRBV6-5 13 TRBJ1-4
CASSSFFGGTNEKLFF TRBV19 16 TRBJ1-4
CASSQLAGDNYEQYF TRBV28 15 TRBJ2-7
CASSPGQGSNEKLFF TRBV19 15 TRBJ1-4
CASRTVSKGYTF TRBV12-3/TRBV12-4 12 TRBJ1-2
CASSLPGLNAYEQYF TRBV28 15 TRBJ2-7
CASSHRDRATYEQYF TRBV7-9 15 TRBJ2-7
CASSPFSTSTANLFEQYF TRBV13 18 TRBJ2-7
CASSIFGGTEAFF TRBV19 13 TRBJ1-1
CGEGRVNQPQHF TRBV6-5 12 TRBJ1-5
CASRRTATGELFF TRBV7-2 13 TRBJ2-2
CASSEGPPPYEQYF TRBV10-1 14 TRBJ2-7
CASSRTWYEQYF TRBV3-1/TRBV3-2 12 TRBJ2-7
CAISAPEAPGDTQYF TRBV10-3 15 TRBJ2-3
CASSPRGRTDTQYF TRBV7-3 14 TRBJ2-3
CASRNKQGAADQPQHF TRBV28 16 TRBJ1-5
CATSDEGGTGYTF TRBV24-1 13 TRBJ1-2
CASSKVRHRSSREAFF TRBV21-1 16 TRBJ1-1